What follows is one T cell receptor (beta chain) and its context. In the authors' workflow: Reference gene primer amplification gave nucleated cell count estimates. Some clones are missing from TCRdb's copy, which holds only in-frame ones; the method was immunoSEQ multiplex PCR. Clonal size and the V and J genes are those of that table, whereas D and trimming came from the DNA. The table includes hundreds of thousands of clones, approximately 79% detected once. The data originate from a study of blood T cell repertoires in COVID-19. CDR1 SGDLS and CDR2 YYNGEE come from the germline V gene. Trimming cost V 4 bases and J 0 bases, with 16 bases left between them. The CDR3 totals 16 residues.

Sequencing was carried out using peripheral blood. V usage is TRBV9 and J usage is TRBJ2-5, with D perhaps TRBD1 (6 bases). The sequence came from a woman aged 40 to 55 with active or convalescent COVID-19. CDR3 sequence reads: CASSSISQGYQETQYF. The CDR3 DNA follows: TGTGCCAGCAGCTCCATTTCCCAGGGGTACCAAGAGACCCAGTACTTC. Complete variable domain (other parts from reference TRBV9 and TRBJ2-5): DSGVTQTPKHLITATGQRVTLRCSPRSGDLSVYWYQQSLDQGLQFLIQYYNGEERAKGNILERFSAQQFPDLHSELNLSSLELGDSALYFCASSSISQGYQETQYFGPGTRLLVL.